The present TCR beta chain was sequenced within a study of blood T cell repertoires in COVID-19. Across the study: Acute-phase and convalescent COVID-19 samples originated in the United States, Italy and Spain. T cells, B-cell-depleted T cells, or PBMCs supplied cDNA or gDNA.

Authors' analysis steps: Reference gene primer amplification in the assay estimated nucleated cell counts. Clones were read by immunoSEQ multiplex PCR, and TCRdb kept only the in-frame ones, dropping some. The V and J calls and clone size come from that table; D and trimming were worked out from the DNA. The profile shows fewer than 25,000 clones, about nine tenths of them singletons. The CDR3 sequence is 13 residues long. V lost 6 bases and J lost 4; bases outside the gene matches: 3. Germline-derived CDR1 and CDR2 are MDHEN and SYDVKM. Sequencing was performed on peripheral blood. This sequence joins TRBV28 and TRBJ1-2, with 9 nucleotides matching TRBD1. This receptor was identified in a woman in her seventies with active COVID-19. The CDR3 reads CASRGTGFYGYTF. The CDR3 DNA sequence: TGTGCCAGCAGGGGGACAGGGTTCTATGGCTACACCTTC.